This TCR beta chain was recorded in a study of vaccination effects on CD4 cells after COVID-19. Broader study findings: Convalescent patients were scarce in the study, and it lacked early post-infection timepoints. Clones induced by infection and by vaccine showed marked clonal contraction late after vaccination.

With the ViraFEST assay, the study expanded antigen-specific CD4+ T cells using viral peptide pools, then sequenced them. CD4+ T cells were isolated after around 10 days of culture. According to PCR results, the person was infected with SARS-CoV-2 between March and December 2020. Vaccination of participants consisted of two doses of either the BNT162b2 or mRNA-1273 vaccine. Peptides at roughly 10 ug/ml and IL-2 at approximately 9.1 IU/ml were added to fewer than 2.5 million PBMC per well. Half the medium was replaced with IL-2 medium on days 3 and 7. Regarding this clone: What it binds is unknown.

The data were produced by immunoSEQ multiplex PCR, yet TCRdb's version contains in-frame clones alone and is incomplete. The sample lists about 17,000 clones; about 76% were seen once. Germline CDR1 and CDR2: SNHLY and FYNNEI. There are 12 residues in the CDR3. Trimming at V came to 7 bases and at J to 11 bases, leaving 9 bases not matched to a gene. The chain carries TRBV2 and TRBJ2-7, with 9 bases identical to TRBD2. The source of this sequence is a human donor who had a prior SARS-CoV-2 infection. Sequences were derived from CD4+ T cells from PBMCs cultured with SARS-CoV-2 spike peptides, sampled after COVID-19 vaccination. CDR3 in DNA: TGTGCCAGCACGGCGGGGGGGCCGGCAGAGTACTTC. Translated: CASTAGGPAEYF.